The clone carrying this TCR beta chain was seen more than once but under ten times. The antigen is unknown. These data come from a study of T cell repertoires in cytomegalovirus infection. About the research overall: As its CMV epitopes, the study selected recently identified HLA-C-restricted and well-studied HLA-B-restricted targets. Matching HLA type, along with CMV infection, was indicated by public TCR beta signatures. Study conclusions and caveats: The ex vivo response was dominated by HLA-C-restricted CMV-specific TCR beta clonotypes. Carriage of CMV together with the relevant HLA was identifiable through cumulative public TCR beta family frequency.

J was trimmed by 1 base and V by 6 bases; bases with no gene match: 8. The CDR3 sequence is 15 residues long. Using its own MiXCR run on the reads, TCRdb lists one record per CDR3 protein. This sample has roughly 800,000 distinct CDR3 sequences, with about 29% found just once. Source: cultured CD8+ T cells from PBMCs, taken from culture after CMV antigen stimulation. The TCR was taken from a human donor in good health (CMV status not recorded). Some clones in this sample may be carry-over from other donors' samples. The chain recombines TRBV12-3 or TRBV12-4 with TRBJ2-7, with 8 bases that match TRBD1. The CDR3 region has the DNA TGTGCCAGCAGAAAGACAGGGGTGGCGTCCTACGAGCAGTACTTC. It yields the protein CASRKTGVASYEQYF.